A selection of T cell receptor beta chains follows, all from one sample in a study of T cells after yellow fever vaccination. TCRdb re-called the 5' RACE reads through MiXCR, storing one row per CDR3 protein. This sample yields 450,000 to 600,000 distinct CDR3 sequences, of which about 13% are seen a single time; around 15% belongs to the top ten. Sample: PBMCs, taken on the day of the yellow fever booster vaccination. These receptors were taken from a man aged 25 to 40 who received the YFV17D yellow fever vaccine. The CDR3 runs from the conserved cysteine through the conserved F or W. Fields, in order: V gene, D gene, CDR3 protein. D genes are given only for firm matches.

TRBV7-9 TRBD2 CASSLLAGGPSEQFF
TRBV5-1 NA CASSPVQDRGQREIYEQYF
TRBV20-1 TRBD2 CSAREGGAGAGNEQFF
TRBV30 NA CAWSVGGYSNQPQHF
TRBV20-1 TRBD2 CSVPRLADNEQFF
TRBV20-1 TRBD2 CSATRTSAHEQFF
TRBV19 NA CASSPGAGSGAQYF
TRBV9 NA CASSVGIGVGAEAFF
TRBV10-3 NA CAISDSEGSGELFF
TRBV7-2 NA CASSPFNLEGSSEFF
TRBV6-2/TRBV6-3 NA CAAQSGGYGYTF
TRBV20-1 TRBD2 CSARVPGHGTTYEQYF
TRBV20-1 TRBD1 CSARDDRETEAFF
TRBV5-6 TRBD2 CASSPWTRSDEQFF
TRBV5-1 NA CASSLGKLDTQYF
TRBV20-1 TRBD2 CSGEPGGAYNEQFF
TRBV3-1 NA CASSQVVSTNEKLFF
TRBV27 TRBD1 CASSPQGEEQFF
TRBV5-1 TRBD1 CASSLVGQGNTEAFF
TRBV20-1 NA CSARAGSYHTDTQYF
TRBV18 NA CASSPRPTLSGSTDTQYF
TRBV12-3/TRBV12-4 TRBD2 CASSTGTSSTGELFF
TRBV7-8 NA CASSLAPATTDTQYF
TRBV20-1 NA CSARHGYSNQPQHF
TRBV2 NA CAAKPDTQYF
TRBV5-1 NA CASSQMIERGLGRNYGYTF
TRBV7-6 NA CASSFLGEQFF
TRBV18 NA CASSDSWGASPLHF
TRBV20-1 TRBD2 CSARVAGLSYEQYF
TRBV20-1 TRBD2 CSARDYSGRLDEQFF
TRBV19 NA CASSKPPWDTQYF
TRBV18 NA CASSPPGQGQEAFF
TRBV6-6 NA CASSYGSNTIYF